The 3 T cell receptor beta chains below all came from one sample that was sequenced in a study of CD8 T cells in ankylosing spondylitis. TCRdb fed the 5' RACE reads into MiXCR, producing one record per CDR3 protein. Of some 87,000 distinct CDR3 sequences detected, 27% appear once; the ten largest clones hold roughly 59%. The sequenced sample was blood, either unsorted or a sorted T cell fraction (not recorded which). All receptors come from a male donor with ankylosing spondylitis or in good health (not recorded which).

This clonotype showed up many times. The chain recombines TRBV29-1 with TRBJ2-1, with TRBD2 as a possible D gene (5 bases). This CDR3 has 14 amino acids. V was cut by 4 bases and J by 0 bases, with 10 bases left in between. The germline V gene encodes CDR1 SQVTM and CDR2 ANQGSEA. The CDR3 DNA follows: TGCAGCGTTGGGCTAGGGAGCTCCTACAATGAGCAGTTCTTC. Protein sequence: CSVGLGSSYNEQFF.

The rearrangement joins TRBV5-6 to TRBJ1-6; D is uncertain. There are 15 residues in the CDR3. Germline lookup yields CDR1 SGHDT and CDR2 YYEEEE. Trimming took off 0 bases at V and 7 bases at J, with 11 bases between the two ends. The CDR3 reads CASSLEPGPNSPLHF. DNA for the CDR3: TGTGCCAGCAGCTTGGAACCAGGACCAAATTCACCCCTCCACTTT.

This clonotype came up a few times. The chain has TRBV18 and TRBJ2-1, with 11 bases matching TRBD2. CDR3 length equals 16 residues. From germline, CDR1 is KGHSH and CDR2 LQKENI. V trimming: 5 bases; J trimming: 8 bases; junction bases outside the gene matches: 11. CDR3 DNA sequence: TGTGCCAGCTCATTGCCACTAGCGGGAGATCGGGATGAGCAGTTCTTC. It translates to CASSLPLAGDRDEQFF.